This T cell receptor beta chain derives from a study of blood T cell repertoires in COVID-19. Study background: Acute-phase and convalescent COVID-19 samples originated in the United States, Italy and Spain. The cDNA or gDNA used as material had been derived from T cells, B-cell-depleted T cells, or PBMCs.

Germline CDR1 reads GTSNPN; CDR2 reads SVGIG (reference sequence). V gave up 2 bases and J gave up 4 bases, with 11 bases separating them. This CDR3 region has 13 residues. In the authors' workflow: The authors estimated nucleated cell counts from reference gene primer amplification. Sequenced by immunoSEQ multiplex PCR; TCRdb stores in-frame clones only, minus some. The V and J calls and clone size are taken from that table; D and trimming were inferred from the DNA. The profile shows 150,000 or so clones, under 95% of them singletons. The sequenced material came from peripheral blood. The gene calls are TRBV30 and TRBJ2-5; tentatively, D is TRBD1 (5 bases). The clonotype comes from a man over 45 with acute or convalescent COVID-19. The CDR3 is CAWSKGYRETQYF. The CDR3 region has the DNA TGTGCCTGGAGTAAGGGGTATCGAGAGACCCAGTACTTC.